The 6 T cell receptor beta chains listed next were all sequenced from one sample in a study of cytomegalovirus exposure and HLA in healthy donors (TCRdb year 2017). The library was prepared using the immunoSEQ multiplex PCR assay. For the multiplex PCR, a mixture combining 60 forward primers for TCR Vbeta segments and 13 reverse primers for TCR Jbeta segments was used. TCRdb holds this immuneACCESS table with in-frame rearrangements only. Some clones are missing; in checked studies, unresolved V genes explain under half, and the rest has no known cause. The record for this sample contains around 130,000 clones. The ten largest make up less than 2.5% of the sample. The specimen sequenced was PBMCs. These TCRs come from a woman aged 55-69 years in good health and CMV-seronegative.

CDR3: CASSLDLGHFSYNEQFF. DNA of the CDR3: TGTGCCAGCAGCTTAGATCTGGGACACTTCTCCTACAATGAGCAGTTCTTC. J is TRBJ2-1 and V is TRBV11-2; weak D call: TRBD1 (6 bases). There are 17 residues in the CDR3. In germline, CDR1 is SGHAT, CDR2 FQNNGV. Trimming removed 0 bases from V and 0 bases from J, with 12 bases in between.

About this clone itself: The sample holds other DNA sequences that translate to the same CDR3. The chain has TRBV19 and TRBJ1-5; TRBD1 matches at 7 bases. The CDR3 runs to 14 residues. V gave up 6 bases and J gave up 7 bases; unmatched junction bases: 9. Germline V gene lookup returns CDR1 LNHDA and CDR2 SQIVND (reference sequence). CDR3 DNA sequence: TGTGCCAGTAGGGGCGACAGGGTTGGGCAGCCCCAGCATTTT. This encodes CASRGDRVGQPQHF.

The rearrangement uses TRBV11-2 and TRBJ1-2; unclear D gene. This CDR3 spans 14 amino acids. Germline lookup yields CDR1 SGHAT and CDR2 FQNNGV. Trimming stripped 7 bases from V and 2 bases from J, with 14 bases between. The CDR3 bases are TGTGCCAGCACCCCCGGGTCCGGGAACTATGGCTACACCTTC. This translates into CASTPGSGNYGYTF. Complete variable domain (other parts from reference TRBV11-2 and TRBJ1-2): EAGVAQSPRYKIIEKRQSVAFWCNPISGHATLYWYQQILGQGPKLLIQFQNNGVVDDSQLPKDRFSAERLKGVDSTLKIQPAKLEDSAVYLCASTPGSGNYGYTFGSGTRLTVV.

This sequence joins TRBV18 and TRBJ1-2; D gene uncertain. The germline V and J ends were trimmed by 1 base and 4 bases, with 4 bases remaining between them. Per the germline V gene, CDR1 is KGHSH and CDR2 is LQKENI. The CDR3 is 12 amino acids. The CDR3 nucleotides read TGTGCCAGCTCACCACACAGCTATGGCTACACCTTC. Its protein product is CASSPHSYGYTF.

CDR3 amino acids: CASSPLGQGSEKLFF. In DNA form, the CDR3 reads TGTGCCAGCTCACCATTGGGGCAGGGTTCGGAAAAACTGTTTTTT. The genes are TRBV18 and TRBJ1-4, with a tentative D call TRBD1 (5 bases). This CDR3 contains 15 residues. Germline loops: CDR1 KGHSH, CDR2 LQKENI. V was trimmed by 2 bases and J by 8 bases, leaving 15 bases between them.

The genes are TRBV5-6 and TRBJ2-2, with 10 bases lining up with TRBD2. CDR1 is SGHDT and CDR2 is YYEEEE in the germline V gene. This CDR3 has 16 residues. J gave up 3 bases and V 0 bases, and 2 bases lay outside the gene matches. CDR3 in DNA: TGTGCCAGCAGCTTGGAACTAGCGGGGTACACCGGGGAGCTGTTTTTT. It is translated as CASSLELAGYTGELFF.